This record covers a single TCR beta chain. What it recognizes is unknown. Other nucleotide sequences from this sample produce the same CDR3. The protocol was immunoSEQ multiplex PCR, while the TCRdb copy is restricted to in-frame clones and leaves out a portion. The data hold roughly 28,000 clones, with roughly 85% observed a single time. The CDR3 has 16 amino acids. V gave up 2 bases and J gave up 2 bases; unmatched junction bases: 3. The germline V gene encodes CDR1 LGHNA and CDR2 YNFKEQ. These data come from a study of cytotoxic CD8 clonotypes in ibrutinib-treated CLL. Study results and caveats: Exceeding age-matched healthy donors, baseline clonality also tracked the counts of circulating CD8+ T cells.

The clonotype was recovered from a human donor with chronic lymphocytic leukemia. The rearrangement joins TRBV4-2 to TRBJ2-2; 9 bases agree with TRBD1. The sequencing used PBMCs, collected after 24 months of ibrutinib treatment. For the CDR3, the DNA is TGTGCCAGCAGCCAAAGGGACAGGGATAACACCGGGGAGCTGTTTTTT. It encodes CASSQRDRDNTGELFF.